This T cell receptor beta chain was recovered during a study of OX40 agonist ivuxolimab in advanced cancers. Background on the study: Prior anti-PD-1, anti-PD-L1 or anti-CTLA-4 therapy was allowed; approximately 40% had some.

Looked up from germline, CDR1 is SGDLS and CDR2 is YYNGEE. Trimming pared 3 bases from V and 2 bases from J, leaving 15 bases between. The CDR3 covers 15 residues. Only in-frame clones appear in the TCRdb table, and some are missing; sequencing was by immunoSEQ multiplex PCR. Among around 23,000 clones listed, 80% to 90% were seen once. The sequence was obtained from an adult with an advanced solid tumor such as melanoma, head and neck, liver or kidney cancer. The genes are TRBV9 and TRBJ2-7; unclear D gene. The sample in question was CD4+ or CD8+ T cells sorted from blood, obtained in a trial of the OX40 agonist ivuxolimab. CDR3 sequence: CASSGAAGSTYEQYF. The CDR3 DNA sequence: TGTGCCAGCAGCGGTGCGGCAGGCTCTACCTACGAGCAGTACTTC.